This is a list of T cell receptor beta chains from one sample in a study of blood T cell repertoires in COVID-19. Clones were sequenced by immunoSEQ multiplex PCR, and TCRdb holds only the in-frame ones, with some missing. The sample includes roughly 120,000 clones, around 74% seen only once; the top ten take approximately 5.9%. Sequenced sample: peripheral blood. The receptors shown here come from a man older than 75 with COVID-19, enrolled during active disease. The CDR3 runs from the conserved cysteine through the conserved F or W. Fields, in order: clone size, CDR3 length, D gene, J gene, V gene, CDR3 protein, CDR3 DNA. The D gene is left open where the match is weak. Size values are once, few and many counts, or a class for expanded clones, and some rows have none.

-,17,-,TRBJ2-5,TRBV4-2,CASSQEGEERYQETQYF,TGTGCCAGCAGCCAAGAAGGTGAGGAGCGGTACCAAGAGACCCAGTACTTC
-,14,-,TRBJ2-5,TRBV11-2,CASSFVDTRATQYF,TGTGCCAGCAGCTTCGTCGACACCAGAGCGACCCAGTACTTC
-,13,-,TRBJ2-7,TRBV2,CATTIAREGEQYF,TGTGCCACCACAATAGCGCGAGAAGGGGAGCAGTACTTC
-,12,-,TRBJ2-7,TRBV11-2,CASSLVTYEQYF,TGTGCCAGCAGCCTAGTCACCTACGAGCAGTACTTC
-,14,TRBD1,TRBJ1-6,TRBV28,CASSHGQGNSPLHF,TGTGCCAGCAGCCACGGACAGGGAAATTCACCCCTCCACTTT
-,16,-,TRBJ2-2,TRBV7-9,CASSPIRTANTGELFF,TGTGCCAGCAGCCCCATACGGACAGCGAACACCGGGGAGCTGTTTTTT
-,14,-,TRBJ1-3,TRBV4-1,CASSQASSGNTIYF,TGCGCCAGCAGCCAAGCCAGCTCTGGAAACACCATATATTTT
-,12,-,TRBJ2-1,TRBV7-2,CASSTYSGEQFF,TGTGCCAGCAGCACTTATTCCGGTGAGCAGTTCTTC
-,16,-,TRBJ2-1,TRBV19,CASSKGLATANGEQFF,TGTGCCAGTAGTAAAGGGCTAGCGACCGCCAACGGTGAGCAGTTCTTC
-,15,TRBD2,TRBJ2-1,TRBV5-1,CASRPTGTRLNEQFF,TGCGCCAGCAGGCCAACCGGGACTAGGCTGAATGAGCAGTTCTTC
-,16,TRBD1,TRBJ2-7,TRBV7-2,CASRGSGTGHSYEQYF,TGTGCCAGCAGGGGATCCGGGACAGGGCACTCCTACGAGCAGTACTTC
-,15,-,TRBJ2-7,TRBV19,CASSMGSATTYEQYF,TGTGCCAGTAGTATGGGTAGCGCAACCACCTACGAGCAGTACTTC
-,20,-,TRBJ2-1,TRBV21-1,CASSKEWTGEAGEGKDEQFF,TGTGCCAGCAGCAAAGAGTGGACAGGGGAAGCGGGAGAGGGCAAGGATGAGCAGTTCTTC
-,13,TRBD2,TRBJ2-4,TRBV28,CASRSGRANIQYF,TGTGCCAGCAGAAGCGGGAGGGCCAACATTCAGTACTTC
-,15,TRBD2,TRBJ2-7,TRBV6-5,CASSTSGTGTYEQYF,TGTGCCAGCTCGACTAGCGGGACGGGCACCTACGAGCAGTACTTC
once,12,TRBD1,TRBJ1-1,TRBV29-1,CSAGQENTEAFF,TGCAGCGCGGGACAGGAGAACACTGAAGCTTTCTTT
-,13,-,TRBJ1-1,TRBV6-5,CASSYVAGLEAFF,TGTGCCAGCAGTTACGTGGCCGGACTAGAAGCTTTCTTT
-,14,-,TRBJ2-5,TRBV13,CASSPPNREETQYF,TGTGCCAGCAGCCCCCCCAACCGGGAAGAGACCCAGTACTTC